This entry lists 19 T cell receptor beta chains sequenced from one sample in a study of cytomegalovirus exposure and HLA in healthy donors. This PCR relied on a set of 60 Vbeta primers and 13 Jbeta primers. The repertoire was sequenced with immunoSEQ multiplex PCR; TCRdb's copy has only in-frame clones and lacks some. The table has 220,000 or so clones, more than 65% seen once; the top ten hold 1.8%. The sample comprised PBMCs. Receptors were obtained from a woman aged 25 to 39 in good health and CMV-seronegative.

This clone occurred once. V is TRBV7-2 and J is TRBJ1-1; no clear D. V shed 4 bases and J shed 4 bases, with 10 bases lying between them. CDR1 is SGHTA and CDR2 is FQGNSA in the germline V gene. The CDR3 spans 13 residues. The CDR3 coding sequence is TGTGCCAGCAGCTCCCTGTCAGGCACTGAAGCTTTCTTT. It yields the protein CASSSLSGTEAFF.

CDR3 coding DNA: TGTGCCAGCTCACCACTCAGGGCTGGCACTGAAGCTTTCTTT. It encodes CASSPLRAGTEAFF. V usage is TRBV18 and J usage is TRBJ1-1; TRBD1 is a possible D gene (5 bases). The CDR3 has 14 amino acids. Germline CDR1 KGHSH, CDR2 LQKENI. Trimming removed 1 base at V and 4 bases at J, with 10 bases between. Full variable domain (remainder filled in from reference TRBV18 and TRBJ1-1): NAGVMQNPRHLVRRRGQEARLRCSPMKGHSHVYWYRQLPEEGLKFMVYLQKENIIDESGMPKERFSAEFPKEGPSILRIQQVVRGDSAAYFCASSPLRAGTEAFFGQGTRLTVV.

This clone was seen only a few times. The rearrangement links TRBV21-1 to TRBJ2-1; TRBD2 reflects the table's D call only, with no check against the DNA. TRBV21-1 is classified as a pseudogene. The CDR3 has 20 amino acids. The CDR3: CASSKRWGLPVPFPYNEQFF. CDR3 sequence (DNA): TGTGCCAGCAGCAAAAGGTGGGGACTACCTGTGCCTTTCCCCTACAATGAGCAGTTCTTC.

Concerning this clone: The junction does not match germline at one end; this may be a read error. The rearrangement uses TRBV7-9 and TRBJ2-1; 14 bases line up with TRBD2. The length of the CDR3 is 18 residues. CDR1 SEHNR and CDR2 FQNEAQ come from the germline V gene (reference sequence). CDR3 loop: CSSSFFQTSGGALDEQFF. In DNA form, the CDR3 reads TGTTCCAGCAGCTTCTTCCAGACTAGCGGGGGGGCCTTGGATGAGCAGTTCTTC.

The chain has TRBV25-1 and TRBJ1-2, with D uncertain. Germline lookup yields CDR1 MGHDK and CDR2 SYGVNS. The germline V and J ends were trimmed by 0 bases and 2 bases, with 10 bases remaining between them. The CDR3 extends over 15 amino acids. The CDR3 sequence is CASSEYPDTNYGYTF. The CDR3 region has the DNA TGTGCCAGCAGTGAATATCCCGACACCAACTATGGCTACACCTTC.

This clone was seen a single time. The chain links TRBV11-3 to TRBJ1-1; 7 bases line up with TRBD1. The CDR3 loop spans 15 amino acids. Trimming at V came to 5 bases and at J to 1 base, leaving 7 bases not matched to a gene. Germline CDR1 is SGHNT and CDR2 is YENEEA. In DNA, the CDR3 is TGTGCCAGCAGCCCGAGACAGGGAGGGAACACTGAAGCTTTCTTT. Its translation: CASSPRQGGNTEAFF.

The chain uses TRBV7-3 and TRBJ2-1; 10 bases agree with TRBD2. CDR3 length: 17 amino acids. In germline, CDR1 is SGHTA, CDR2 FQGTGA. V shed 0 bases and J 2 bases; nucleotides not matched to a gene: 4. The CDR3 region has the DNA TGTGCCAGCAGCTTAACGCCAAGCGGGGGGGCCTACAATGAGCAGTTCTTC. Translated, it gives CASSLTPSGGAYNEQFF.

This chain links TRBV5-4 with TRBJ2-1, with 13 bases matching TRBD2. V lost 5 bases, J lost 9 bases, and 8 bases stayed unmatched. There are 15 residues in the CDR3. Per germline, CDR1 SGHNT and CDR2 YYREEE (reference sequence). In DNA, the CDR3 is TGTGCCAGCAGACCCGGACTAGCGGGAGCTAGTGAGCAGTTCTTC. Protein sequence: CASRPGLAGASEQFF.

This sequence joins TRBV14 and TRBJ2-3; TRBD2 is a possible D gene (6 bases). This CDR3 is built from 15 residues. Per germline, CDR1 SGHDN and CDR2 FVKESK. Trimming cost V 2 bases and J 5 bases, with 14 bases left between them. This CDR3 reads CASSQWGGKGDTQYF. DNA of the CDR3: TGTGCCAGCAGCCAATGGGGCGGGAAGGGAGATACGCAGTATTTT.

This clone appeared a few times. The CDR3 DNA reads as TGTGCCATCAGGGATATTGGGACAGGGGACACCGGGGAGCTGTTTTTT. Amino acids: CAIRDIGTGDTGELFF. The rearrangement links TRBV10-3 to TRBJ2-2; TRBD1 matches at 10 bases. CDR1 is ENHRY, CDR2 SYGVKD, per germline. The CDR3 sequence is 16 residues long. The V segment lost 6 bases and the J segment 3 bases; nucleotides outside the gene matches: 7.

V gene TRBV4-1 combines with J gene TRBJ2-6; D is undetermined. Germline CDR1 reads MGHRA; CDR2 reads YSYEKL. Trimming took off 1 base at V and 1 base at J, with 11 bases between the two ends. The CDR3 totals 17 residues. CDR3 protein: CASSQGAAKSGANVLTF. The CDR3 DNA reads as TGCGCCAGCAGCCAAGGGGCAGCAAAATCTGGGGCCAACGTCCTGACTTTC.

The CDR3 DNA reads TGTGCCAGCAGCTTAGAGGGAGTCACCGGGGAGCTGTTTTTT. Translated, it gives CASSLEGVTGELFF. J is TRBJ2-2 and V is TRBV7-3; D may be TRBD2 (5 bases). The CDR3 runs 14 residues. Germline lookup yields CDR1 SGHTA and CDR2 FQGTGA. V lost 2 bases and J 4 bases, leaving 8 bases between the germline ends.

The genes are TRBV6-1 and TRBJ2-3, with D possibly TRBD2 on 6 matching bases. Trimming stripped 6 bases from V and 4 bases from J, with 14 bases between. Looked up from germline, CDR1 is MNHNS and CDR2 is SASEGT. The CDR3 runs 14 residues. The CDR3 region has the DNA TGTGCCAGCAGGCCGGGACTGCGCCCAGATACGCAGTATTTT. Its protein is CASRPGLRPDTQYF.

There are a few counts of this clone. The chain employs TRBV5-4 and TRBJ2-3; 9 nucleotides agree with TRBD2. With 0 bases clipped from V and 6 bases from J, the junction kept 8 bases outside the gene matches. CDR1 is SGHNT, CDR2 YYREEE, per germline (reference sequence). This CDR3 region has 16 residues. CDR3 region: CASSLAAGGGRDTQYF. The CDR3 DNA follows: TGTGCCAGCAGCTTGGCCGCGGGAGGGGGACGGGATACGCAGTATTTT.

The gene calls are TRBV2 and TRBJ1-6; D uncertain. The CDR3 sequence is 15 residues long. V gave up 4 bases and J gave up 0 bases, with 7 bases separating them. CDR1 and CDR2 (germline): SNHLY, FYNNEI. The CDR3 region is CASSGTSSYNSPLHF. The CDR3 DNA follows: TGTGCCAGCAGTGGGACTAGCTCCTATAATTCACCCCTCCACTTT.

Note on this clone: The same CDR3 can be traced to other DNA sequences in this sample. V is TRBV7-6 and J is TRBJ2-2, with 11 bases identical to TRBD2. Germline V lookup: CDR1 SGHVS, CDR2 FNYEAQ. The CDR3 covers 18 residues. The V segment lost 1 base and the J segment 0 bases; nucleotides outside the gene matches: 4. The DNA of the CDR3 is TGTGCCAGCAGCTTAGGGACTAGCGGGTCCGCGAACACCGGGGAGCTGTTTTTT. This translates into CASSLGTSGSANTGELFF. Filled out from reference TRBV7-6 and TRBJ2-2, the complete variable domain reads GAGVSQSPRYKVTKRGQDVALRCDPISGHVSLYWYRQALGQGPEFLTYFNYEAQQDKSGLPNDRFSAERPEGSISTLTIQRTEQRDSAMYRCASSLGTSGSANTGELFFGEGSRLTVL.

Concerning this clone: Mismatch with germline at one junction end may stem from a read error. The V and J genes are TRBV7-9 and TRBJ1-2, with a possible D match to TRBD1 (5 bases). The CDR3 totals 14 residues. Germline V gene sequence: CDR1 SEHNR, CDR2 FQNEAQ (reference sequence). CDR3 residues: CSSEPAGLKDGYTF. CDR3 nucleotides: TGTTCCAGTGAGCCGGCAGGGTTGAAAGATGGCTACACCTTC.

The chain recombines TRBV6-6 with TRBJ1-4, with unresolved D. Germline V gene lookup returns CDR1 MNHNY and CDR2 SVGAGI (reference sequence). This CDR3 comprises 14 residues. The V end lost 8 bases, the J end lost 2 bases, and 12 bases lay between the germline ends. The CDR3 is CASRGEATNEKLFF. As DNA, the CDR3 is TGTGCCAGCCGAGGCGAAGCGACTAATGAAAAACTGTTTTTT.

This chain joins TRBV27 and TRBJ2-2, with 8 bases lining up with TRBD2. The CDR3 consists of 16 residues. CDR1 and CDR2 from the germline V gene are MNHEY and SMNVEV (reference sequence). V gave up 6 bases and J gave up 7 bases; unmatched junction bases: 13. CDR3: CASRHLAGGPVGELFF. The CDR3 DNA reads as TGTGCCAGCAGGCATCTGGCGGGGGGCCCTGTCGGGGAGCTGTTTTTT.